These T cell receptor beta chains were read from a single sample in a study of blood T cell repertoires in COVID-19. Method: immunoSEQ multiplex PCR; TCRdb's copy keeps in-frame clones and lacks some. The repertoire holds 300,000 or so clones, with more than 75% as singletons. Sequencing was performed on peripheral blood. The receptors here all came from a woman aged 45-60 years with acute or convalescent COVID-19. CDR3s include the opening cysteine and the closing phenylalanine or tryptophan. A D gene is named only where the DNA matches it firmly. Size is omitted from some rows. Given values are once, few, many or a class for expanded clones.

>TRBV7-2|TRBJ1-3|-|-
CASSSQTSRGNTIYF
TGTGCCAGCAGCTCGCAGACAAGTCGAGGAAACACCATATATTTT
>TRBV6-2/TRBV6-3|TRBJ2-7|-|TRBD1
CASSSRRTGAYEQYF
TGTGCCAGCAGTAGCCGGAGGACAGGGGCGTACGAGCAGTACTTC
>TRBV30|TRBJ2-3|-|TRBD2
CAWSVWGSGSRADTQYF
TGTGCCTGGAGTGTATGGGGGAGCGGGAGTAGGGCAGATACGCAGTATTTT
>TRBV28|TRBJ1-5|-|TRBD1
CASSLRGQGAQPQHF
TGTGCCAGCAGTTTAAGGGGACAGGGGGCTCAGCCCCAGCATTTT
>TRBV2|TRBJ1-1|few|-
CAGAINTEAFF
TGTGCCGGAGCAATAAACACTGAAGCTTTCTTT
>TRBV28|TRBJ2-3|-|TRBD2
CASSPSGRDTQYF
TGTGCCAGCAGTCCTAGCGGGCGGGATACGCAGTATTTT
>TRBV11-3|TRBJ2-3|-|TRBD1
CASSTTGGGTDTQYF
TGTGCCAGCAGCACCACAGGGGGCGGCACAGATACGCAGTATTTT
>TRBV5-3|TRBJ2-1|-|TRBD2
CARRPTSGGNEQFF
TGTGCCAGAAGACCCACTAGCGGCGGCAATGAGCAGTTCTTC
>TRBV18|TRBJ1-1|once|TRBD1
CASSQGTGVFTEAFF
TGTGCCAGCTCACAGGGGACAGGGGTCTTCACTGAAGCTTTCTTT
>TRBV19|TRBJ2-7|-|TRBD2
CASSIVAGGGPEQYF
TGTGCCAGTAGTATCGTAGCGGGAGGAGGGCCCGAGCAGTACTTC
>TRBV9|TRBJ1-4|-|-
CASSVGNTGFEKLFF
TGTGCCAGCAGCGTGGGCAATACAGGGTTTGAAAAACTGTTTTTT
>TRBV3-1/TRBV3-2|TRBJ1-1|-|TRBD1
CASSQVRGAEAFF
TGTGCCAGCAGCCAAGTCAGGGGGGCTGAAGCTTTCTTT
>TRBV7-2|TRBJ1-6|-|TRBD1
CASSSRTGGNSPLHF
TGTGCCAGCAGCTCAAGGACAGGGGGAAATTCACCCCTCCACTTT
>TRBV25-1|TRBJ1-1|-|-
CASSEFTLNTEAFF
TGTGCCAGCAGTGAATTTACACTGAACACTGAAGCTTTCTTT
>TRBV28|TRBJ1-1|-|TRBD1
CASSQGDRVVTEAFF
TGTGCCAGCAGTCAAGGGGACAGGGTTGTCACTGAAGCTTTCTTT
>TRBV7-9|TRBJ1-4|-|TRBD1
CASSPGQGLATNEKLFF
TGTGCCAGCAGCCCGGGACAGGGCCTCGCAACTAATGAAAAACTGTTTTTT
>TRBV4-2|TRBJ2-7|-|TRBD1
CASSIPGTGVTYEQYF
TGTGCCAGCAGCATCCCCGGGACAGGGGTGACCTACGAGCAGTACTTC
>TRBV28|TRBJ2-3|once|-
CASSFNGRDTQYF
TGTGCCAGCAGTTTTAATGGGAGAGATACGCAGTATTTT
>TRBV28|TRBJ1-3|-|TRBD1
CASSLSGTGGTIYF
TGTGCCAGCAGTTTGTCGGGGACAGGGGGCACCATATATTTT
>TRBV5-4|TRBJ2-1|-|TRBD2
CASSLGASGSGNEQFF
TGTGCCAGCAGCTTGGGGGCTAGCGGGTCCGGCAATGAGCAGTTCTTC
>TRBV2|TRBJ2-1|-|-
CASSTVSSYNEQFF
TGTGCCAGCAGTACTGTTAGCTCCTACAATGAGCAGTTCTTC
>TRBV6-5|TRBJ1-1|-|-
CASSYLPNTEAFF
TGTGCCAGCAGTTATCTACCGAACACTGAAGCTTTCTTT
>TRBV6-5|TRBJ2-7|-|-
CASSGSQGFGEQYF
TGTGCCAGCAGCGGAAGTCAGGGGTTTGGGGAGCAGTACTTC
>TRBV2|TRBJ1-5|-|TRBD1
CASRTGVGNQPQHF
TGTGCCAGCAGAACAGGGGTCGGGAATCAGCCCCAGCATTTT
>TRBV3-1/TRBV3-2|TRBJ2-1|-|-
CASSQDSGSSYNEQFF
TGTGCCAGCAGCCAAGATTCGGGGAGCTCCTACAATGAGCAGTTCTTC
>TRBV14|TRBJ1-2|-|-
CASSHLGRPEGYGYTF
TGTGCCAGCAGCCACTTGGGGCGCCCGGAAGGCTATGGCTACACCTTC
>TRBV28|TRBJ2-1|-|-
CASTKYSKNEQFF
TGTGCCAGCACCAAGTACTCCAAGAATGAGCAGTTCTTC
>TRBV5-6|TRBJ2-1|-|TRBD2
CASSPWLAGVQSEQFF
TGTGCCAGCAGCCCCTGGCTAGCGGGAGTTCAGAGTGAGCAGTTCTTC
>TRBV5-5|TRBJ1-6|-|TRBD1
CASSLDPGQADSPLHF
TGTGCCAGCAGCTTGGACCCGGGACAGGCCGATTCACCCCTCCACTTT
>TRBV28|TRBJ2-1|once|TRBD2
CASSQIAGRSYNEQFF
TGTGCCAGCAGTCAGATAGCGGGCAGGTCCTACAATGAGCAGTTCTTC
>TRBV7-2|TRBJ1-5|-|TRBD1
CASSLAGTGTGSNQPQHF
TGTGCCAGCAGCTTAGCGGGGACAGGGACGGGAAGCAATCAGCCCCAGCATTTT
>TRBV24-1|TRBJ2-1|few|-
CATSGAGYNEQFF
TGTGCCACCAGTGGTGCCGGCTACAATGAGCAGTTCTTC
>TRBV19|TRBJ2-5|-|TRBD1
CASSRRTGAEETQYF
TGTGCCAGTAGTAGACGGACAGGGGCGGAAGAGACCCAGTACTTC
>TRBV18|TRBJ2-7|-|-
CASSPEVEHYEQYF
TGTGCCAGCTCACCAGAAGTGGAGCACTACGAGCAGTACTTC
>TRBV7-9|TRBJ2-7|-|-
CASSLTYSYEQYF
TGTGCCAGCAGCTTAACTTACTCCTACGAGCAGTACTTC
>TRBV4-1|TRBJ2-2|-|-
CASHGGANTGELFF
TGCGCCAGCCATGGAGGGGCGAACACCGGGGAGCTGTTTTTT
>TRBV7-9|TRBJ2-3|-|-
CASIFTGTDTQYF
TGTGCCAGCATCTTTACAGGGACAGATACGCAGTATTTT
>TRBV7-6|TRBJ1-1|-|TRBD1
CASTRDRDTMNTEAFF
TGTGCCAGCACCAGGGACAGGGACACAATGAACACTGAAGCTTTCTTT
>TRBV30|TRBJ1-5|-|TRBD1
CAWSLQGDQPQHF
TGTGCCTGGAGTTTACAGGGGGATCAGCCCCAGCATTTT
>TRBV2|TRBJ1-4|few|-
CASSYGRGDEKLFF
TGTGCCAGCAGTTATGGCAGGGGTGATGAAAAACTGTTTTTT
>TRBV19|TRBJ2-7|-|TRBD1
CASSITSDRAYEQYF
TGTGCCAGTAGTATAACATCTGACAGGGCCTACGAGCAGTACTTC
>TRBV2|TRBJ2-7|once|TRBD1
CASNPGQGVYEQYF
TGTGCCAGCAATCCGGGACAGGGGGTCTACGAGCAGTACTTC
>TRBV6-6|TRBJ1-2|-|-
CASIQENYGYTF
TGTGCCAGCATACAGGAGAACTATGGCTACACCTTC
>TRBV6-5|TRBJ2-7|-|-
CASSLITQGSYF
TGTGCCAGCAGCTTAATTACACAGGGTTCGTACTTC
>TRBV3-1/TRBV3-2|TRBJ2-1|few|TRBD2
CASSHSAGGPLDFYNEQFF
TGTGCCAGCAGCCATTCAGCGGGAGGGCCCTTGGACTTCTACAATGAGCAGTTCTTC
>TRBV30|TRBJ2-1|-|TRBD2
CAWRRRGSGTSGSRAYNEQFF
TGTGCCTGGAGGAGAAGGGGATCCGGGACTAGCGGGAGCCGAGCCTACAATGAGCAGTTCTTC
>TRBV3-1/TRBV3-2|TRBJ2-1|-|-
CASSQNGREGEQFF
TGTGCCAGCAGCCAGAATGGGCGGGAAGGGGAGCAGTTCTTC
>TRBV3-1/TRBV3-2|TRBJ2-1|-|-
CASSQGVSSYNEQFF
TGTGCCAGCAGCCAAGGTGTTAGCAGCTACAATGAGCAGTTCTTC
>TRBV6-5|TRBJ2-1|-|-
CASGTRPEGEQFF
TGTGCCAGCGGAACTAGGCCCGAAGGTGAGCAGTTCTTC
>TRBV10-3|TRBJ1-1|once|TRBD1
CAIRKTGVYNTEAFF
TGTGCCATCAGAAAAACAGGGGTATACAACACTGAAGCTTTCTTT
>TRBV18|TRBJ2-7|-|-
CASSPGTGNYEQYF
TGTGCCAGCTCACCAGGCACAGGGAACTACGAGCAGTACTTC
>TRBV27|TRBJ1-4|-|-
CASSLTGGTTNEKLFF
TGTGCCAGCAGCCTGACAGGCGGAACAACTAATGAAAAACTGTTTTTT